This T cell receptor beta chain was documented in a study of low-dose radiotherapy and immunotherapy resistance in tumors. The length of the CDR3 is 13 residues. The V end was cut by 7 bases, the J end by 0 bases, with 12 bases between. The germline V gene has CDR1 SQVTM and CDR2 ANQGSEA. This clonotype was seen ten or more times. Alpha and beta chains were covered, as first-strand cDNA relied on TRAV- and TRBV-specific primers. The authors ran around 20 PCR cycles to amplify TCRs with a constant-region primer and V-primer adapter. TCRdb passed the reads through MiXCR, listing each CDR3 protein once. The table has 70,000 to 90,000 distinct CDR3 sequences, over 15% seen once. Time point in this sample: before trial treatment.

This TCR was recovered from a male donor with prostate cancer. The source material was PBMCs, sampled before treatment. The chain has TRBV29-1 and TRBJ1-1; no clear D gene. This chain's CDR3 is CSAMGLLNTEAFF. The CDR3 DNA reads as TGCAGCGCTATGGGTCTTTTGAACACTGAAGCTTTCTTT.